These 22 T cell receptor beta chains originate from one sample sequenced in a study of blood T cell repertoires in COVID-19 (dated by TCRdb to the early 2020s). The library relied on the immunoSEQ multiplex PCR assay. Entries here come from immuneACCESS through TCRdb and include only in-frame sequences with V and J called. Some clones fail to appear in such tables; in the studies checked, an unresolved V gene covers under half of the shortfall, and the cause of the remainder is unknown. This sample gives 200,000 or so clones in total; 75% to 90% of them show up just once. The ten largest clones represent about 5% of the sample. The sequenced sample consisted of peripheral blood. These receptors all stem from a human donor in a cohort sampled during active COVID-19.

J is TRBJ2-1 and V is TRBV6-2 or TRBV6-3, with 7 bases matching TRBD2. With 2 bases clipped from V and 7 bases from J, the junction kept 11 bases outside the gene matches. Germline V gene sequence: CDR1 MNHEY, CDR2 SVGEGT. The length of the CDR3 is 16 residues. The CDR3 spells CASSYPEAGWNNEQFF. For the CDR3, the DNA is TGTGCCAGCAGTTACCCAGAAGCGGGATGGAATAATGAGCAGTTCTTC.

This clone has ten or more counts. The V and J genes are TRBV28 and TRBJ2-1, with TRBD2 identical over 11 bases. Per germline, CDR1 MDHEN and CDR2 SYDVKM. There are 17 residues in the CDR3. V was clipped by 3 bases and J by 7 bases; unmatched bases: 11. The chain's CDR3 is CASSFPHSGTSGNEQFF. CDR3 coding DNA: TGTGCCAGCAGTTTCCCTCACTCCGGGACTAGCGGAAATGAGCAGTTCTTC.

The chain recombines TRBV3-1 (or the pseudogene TRBV3-2) with TRBJ1-4; 9 bases match TRBD1. V shed 6 bases, J shed 8 bases, and the junction held 13 bases outside the gene matches. Looked up from germline, CDR1 is LGHDT and CDR2 is YNNKEL (reference sequence). This CDR3 spans 16 amino acids. The CDR3 sequence: CASSERGGTGNEKLFF. The DNA of the CDR3 is TGTGCCAGCAGTGAAAGAGGGGGGACAGGGAACGAAAAACTGTTTTTT.

The V call is TRBV29-1, the J call TRBJ2-1, with 7 bases fitting TRBD2. Germline V gene lookup returns CDR1 SQVTM and CDR2 ANQGSEA. This CDR3 is built from 16 residues. V gave up 4 bases and J gave up 1 base; unmatched junction bases: 10. The CDR3 nucleotides read TGCAGCGTTGTCCCCCAGAGCGGGAAGTCCTACAATGAGCAGTTCTTC. It yields the protein CSVVPQSGKSYNEQFF.

V and J are TRBV5-5 and TRBJ2-7; the D gene is possibly TRBD1 (5 bases). From germline, CDR1 is SGHKS and CDR2 YYEKEE (reference sequence). Trimming shortened V by 0 bases and J by 2 bases, and 15 bases separated the two germline ends. CDR3 length: 16 amino acids. The CDR3 region is CASSLAAGRTPYEQYF. DNA for the CDR3: TGTGCCAGCAGCTTGGCGGCAGGGCGAACCCCCTACGAGCAGTACTTC. The full variable domain, its missing parts supplied by reference TRBV5-5 and TRBJ2-7, is DAGVTQSPTHLIKTRGQQVTLRCSPISGHKSVSWYQQVLGQGPQFIFQYYEKEERGRGNFPDRFSARQFPNYSSELNVNALLLGDSALYLCASSLAAGRTPYEQYFGPGTRLTVT.

The V and J genes are TRBV18 and TRBJ2-7, with D perhaps TRBD1 (6 bases). V was trimmed by 2 bases and J by 2 bases, leaving 10 bases between them. CDR1 KGHSH and CDR2 LQKENI come from the germline V gene. CDR3 length: 14 residues. For the CDR3, the DNA is TGTGCCAGCTCACCAAGTCAGGGGACCTACGAGCAGTACTTC. This encodes CASSPSQGTYEQYF.

J is TRBJ1-6 and V is TRBV13, with D uncertain. CDR3 size: 13 residues. Trimming left V 5 bases short and J 7 bases short, with 9 bases between. Looked up from germline, CDR1 is PRHDT and CDR2 is FYEKMQ (reference sequence). The CDR3 region has the DNA TGTGCCAGCAGCAACTTCCTGAATTCACCCCTCCACTTT. Its protein product is CASSNFLNSPLHF. The whole variable domain, remainder taken from reference TRBV13 and TRBJ1-6, is AAGVIQSPRHLIKEKRETATLKCYPIPRHDTVYWYQQGPGQDPQFLISFYEKMQSDKGSIPDRFSAQQFSDYHSELNMSSLELGDSALYFCASSNFLNSPLHFGNGTRLTVT.

The V and J genes are TRBV5-8 and TRBJ2-7; D is unclear. The CDR3 has 14 residues. Germline values: CDR1 SGHTS, CDR2 YDEGEE. Deletions cut 4 bases from V and 1 base from J, with 12 bases between. CDR3 loop: CASSPPARSYEQYF. In nucleotides, the CDR3 is TGTGCCAGCAGCCCCCCCGCCCGGTCCTACGAGCAGTACTTC.

The V and J genes are TRBV4-2 and TRBJ1-1; tentative D call: TRBD1 (6 bases). CDR1 is LGHNA, CDR2 YNFKEQ, per germline. Trimming stripped 0 bases from V and 6 bases from J, with 8 bases between. The CDR3 extends over 13 amino acids. CDR3 nucleotides: TGTGCCAGCAGCCAAGATAAGGGGGCTGAAGCTTTCTTT. It encodes CASSQDKGAEAFF.

The chain is built from TRBV6-5 and TRBJ1-3; 7 bases agree with TRBD1. CDR1 is MNHEY and CDR2 is SVGAGI in the germline V gene. The CDR3 extends over 14 amino acids. Losses at the gene ends were 6 bases for V and 1 base for J; bases not matched to a gene: 3. DNA of the CDR3: TGTGCCAGCAGCCAACAGGGGTCTGGAAACACCATATATTTT. Amino acids: CASSQQGSGNTIYF.

The chain employs TRBV19 and TRBJ2-1; 8 bases match TRBD2. The CDR3 spans 12 residues. Germline V gene data show CDR1 as LNHDA and CDR2 as SQIVND (reference sequence). The ends lost 3 bases at V and 15 bases at J; junction bases unmatched: 7. The DNA for the CDR3 is TGTGCCAGTAGTATCGGGGGGGCCTGGCGGTTCTTC. Protein product: CASSIGGAWRFF.

V and J are TRBV6-5 and TRBJ1-1; a possible D gene is TRBD1 (6 bases). V was trimmed by 7 bases and J by 6 bases, leaving 15 bases between them. Germline V CDR1 and CDR2: MNHEY, SVGAGI. The CDR3 has 13 amino acids. CDR3 in amino acids: CASIRPGTPEAFF. CDR3 sequence (DNA): TGTGCCAGCATCAGACCCGGGACACCTGAAGCTTTCTTT.

This CDR3 is CAIRQGGTEAFF. The DNA for the CDR3 is TGTGCCATCCGTCAAGGAGGTACTGAAGCTTTCTTT. This chain links TRBV10-3 with TRBJ1-1; no clear D gene. The CDR3 consists of 12 residues. V lost 8 bases and J lost 5, with 12 bases in between. Germline V gene lookup returns CDR1 ENHRY and CDR2 SYGVKD.

In this sample, this clone turned up a few times. The chain employs TRBV14 and TRBJ2-3; TRBD2 agrees at 11 bases. J lost 3 bases, V lost 0 bases, and 5 bases had no gene match. The germline CDR1 and CDR2 sequences are SGHDN and FVKESK. The CDR3 covers 17 residues. CDR3 in amino acids: CASSQDPSGRYTDTQYF. The DNA of the CDR3 is TGTGCCAGCAGCCAAGATCCTAGCGGGAGGTATACAGATACGCAGTATTTT.

The V call is TRBV10-1, the J call TRBJ2-7, with TRBD2 matching over 11 bases. The CDR3 runs to 17 residues. J was trimmed by 3 bases and V by 6 bases; bases with no gene match: 13. CDR1 WNHNN and CDR2 SYGVQD come from the germline V gene (reference sequence). The CDR3 spells CASSGPKGGLADYEQYF. As DNA, the CDR3 is TGCGCCAGCAGCGGACCGAAGGGGGGACTAGCGGACTACGAGCAGTACTTC.

This chain links TRBV6-4 with TRBJ1-1; 10 nucleotides match TRBD1. Trimming took 5 bases from V and 4 from J; bases not matched to a gene: 4. The CDR3 extends over 14 amino acids. The V gene's germline CDR1 is MRHNA and CDR2 SNTAGT. The DNA of the CDR3 is TGTGCCAGCAGTACGGACAGGGGGGCCACTGAAGCTTTCTTT. Encoded protein: CASSTDRGATEAFF.

This clone was counted a single time. The chain joins TRBV28 to TRBJ2-7; the match to TRBD1 covers 7 bases. The CDR3 is 15 amino acids. Germline CDR1 and CDR2: MDHEN and SYDVKM. V dropped 3 bases and J dropped 5; count of bases not matched to a gene: 10. The CDR3 is CASSLGDSRFHEQYF. CDR3 nucleotides: TGTGCCAGCAGTTTGGGGGACAGCCGTTTCCACGAGCAGTACTTC.

The chain joins TRBV10-3 to TRBJ2-7; weak D call: TRBD2 (5 bases). The CDR3 consists of 13 residues. CDR1 is ENHRY and CDR2 is SYGVKD in the germline V gene. Trimming removed 2 bases from V and 1 base from J, with 6 bases in between. In DNA, the CDR3 is TGTGCCATCAGTGAGGGCGGGTCCTACGAGCAGTACTTC. This gives the protein CAISEGGSYEQYF.

A note on this clone: This specimen includes other DNA sequences encoding the same CDR3. The CDR3 reads CASSSGTSGWEQFF. The CDR3 bases are TGTGCCAGCAGTTCAGGGACTAGCGGTTGGGAGCAGTTCTTC. This sequence joins TRBV7-2 and TRBJ2-1, with TRBD2 identical over 11 bases. With V trimmed by 6 bases and J by 10 bases, 8 bases remained unmatched. The length of the CDR3 is 14 residues. Germline V gene lookup returns CDR1 SGHTA and CDR2 FQGNSA.

The rearrangement links TRBV5-6 to TRBJ1-1; TRBD1 matches at 7 bases. Losses at the gene ends were 4 bases for V and 1 base for J; bases not matched to a gene: 16. The length of the CDR3 is 18 residues. Germline assignment: CDR1 SGHDT and CDR2 YYEEEE. CDR3 in amino acids: CASSRSGRVRGKNTEAFF. The CDR3 region has the DNA TGTGCCAGCAGCCGAAGTGGGCGCGTCAGGGGGAAGAACACTGAAGCTTTCTTT.

The V call is TRBV7-9, the J call TRBJ1-1, with 9 bases matching TRBD1. This CDR3 comprises 16 residues. Trimming cost V 1 base and J 5 bases; bases outside gene matches: 8. CDR1 and CDR2 from the germline V gene are SEHNR and FQNEAQ (reference sequence). The CDR3 DNA sequence: TGTGCCAGCAGCTTAGACGGTTACAGGGGGCGAACTGAAGCTTTCTTT. It codes for CASSLDGYRGRTEAFF.

This sequence joins TRBV10-3 and TRBJ2-7, with D possibly TRBD2 on 5 matching bases. V lost 4 bases, J lost 5 bases, and 12 bases lay in between. The CDR3 loop spans 13 amino acids. Germline CDR1 ENHRY, CDR2 SYGVKD. In DNA, the CDR3 is TGTGCCATCAGTGTAGTGGGGAGCGACGAGCAGTACTTC. Residues: CAISVVGSDEQYF.